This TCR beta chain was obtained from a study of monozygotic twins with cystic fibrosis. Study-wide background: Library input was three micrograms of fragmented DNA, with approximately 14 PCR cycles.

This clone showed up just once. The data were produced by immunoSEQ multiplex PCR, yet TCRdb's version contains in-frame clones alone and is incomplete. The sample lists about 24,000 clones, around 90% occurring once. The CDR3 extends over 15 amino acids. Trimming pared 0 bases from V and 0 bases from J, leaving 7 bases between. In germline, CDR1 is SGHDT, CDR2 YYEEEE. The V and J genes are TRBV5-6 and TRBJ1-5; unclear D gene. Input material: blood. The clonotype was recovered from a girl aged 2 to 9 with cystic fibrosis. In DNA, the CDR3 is TGTGCCAGCAGCTTGGGAGGGTATAGCAATCAGCCCCAGCATTTT. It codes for CASSLGGYSNQPQHF.